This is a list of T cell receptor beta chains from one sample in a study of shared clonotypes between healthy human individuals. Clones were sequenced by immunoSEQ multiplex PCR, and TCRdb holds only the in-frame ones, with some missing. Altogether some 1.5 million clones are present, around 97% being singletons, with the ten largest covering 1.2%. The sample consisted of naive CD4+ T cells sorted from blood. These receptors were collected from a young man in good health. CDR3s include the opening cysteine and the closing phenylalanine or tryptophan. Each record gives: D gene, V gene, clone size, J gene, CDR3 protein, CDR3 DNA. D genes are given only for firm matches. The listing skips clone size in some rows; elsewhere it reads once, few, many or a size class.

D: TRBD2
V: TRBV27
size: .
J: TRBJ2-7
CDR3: CASSLRTSGSYEQYF
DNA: TGTGCCAGCAGCCTACGGACTAGCGGGAGCTACGAGCAGTACTTC

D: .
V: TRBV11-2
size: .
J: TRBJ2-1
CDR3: CASSFEAPDEQFF
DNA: TGTGCCAGCAGCTTTGAAGCACCCGATGAGCAGTTCTTC

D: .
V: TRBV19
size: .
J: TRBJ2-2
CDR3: CASSTPTSTGELFF
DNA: TGTGCCAGTAGTACCCCCACATCCACCGGGGAGCTGTTTTTT

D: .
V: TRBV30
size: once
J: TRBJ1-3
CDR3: CAWSPGIHAIYF
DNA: TGTGCCTGGAGTCCGGGGATTCATGCCATATATTTT

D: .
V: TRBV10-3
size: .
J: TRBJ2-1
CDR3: CAISEGTPYNEQFF
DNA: TGTGCCATCAGTGAAGGGACACCCTACAATGAGCAGTTCTTC

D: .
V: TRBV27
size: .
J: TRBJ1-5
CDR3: CASSPSQFGYQPQHF
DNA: TGTGCCAGCAGCCCGTCCCAGTTCGGATATCAGCCCCAGCATTTT

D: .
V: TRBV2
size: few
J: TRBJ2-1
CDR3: CASRNYNEQFF
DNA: TGTGCCAGCAGGAACTACAATGAGCAGTTCTTC

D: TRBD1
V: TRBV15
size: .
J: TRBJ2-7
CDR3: CATSRDRKTYEQYF
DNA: TGTGCCACCAGTCGGGACAGGAAGACCTACGAGCAGTACTTC

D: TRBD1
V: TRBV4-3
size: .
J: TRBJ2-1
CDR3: CASSHSPPQGDNEQFF
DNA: TGCGCCAGCAGCCATTCCCCCCCCCAGGGGGACAATGAGCAGTTCTTC

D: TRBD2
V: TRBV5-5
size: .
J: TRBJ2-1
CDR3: CASSSMKLAGNNEQFF
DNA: TGTGCCAGCAGCTCCATGAAGCTAGCGGGAAACAATGAGCAGTTCTTC

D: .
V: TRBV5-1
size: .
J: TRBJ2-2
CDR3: CASSAVGDTGELFF
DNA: TGCGCCAGCAGCGCTGTGGGGGACACCGGGGAGCTGTTTTTT

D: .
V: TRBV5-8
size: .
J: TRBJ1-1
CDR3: CASSLQPIGNTEAFF
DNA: TGTGCCAGCAGCTTGCAGCCGATAGGGAACACTGAAGCTTTCTTT

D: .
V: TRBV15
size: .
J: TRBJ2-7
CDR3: CATSRDPRRGYEQYF
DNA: TGTGCCACCAGCAGAGATCCGCGCAGGGGTTACGAGCAGTACTTC

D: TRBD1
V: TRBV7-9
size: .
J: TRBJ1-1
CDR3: CASSPPGQGITEAFF
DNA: TGTGCCAGCAGCCCACCGGGACAGGGGATCACTGAAGCTTTCTTT

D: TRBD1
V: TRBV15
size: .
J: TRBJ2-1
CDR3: CATSRSSTGPSSYNEQFF
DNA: TGTGCCACCAGCAGATCGTCGACAGGGCCAAGCTCCTACAATGAGCAGTTCTTC

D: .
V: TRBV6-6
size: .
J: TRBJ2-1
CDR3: CASSYSARNEQFF
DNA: TGTGCCAGCAGTTACTCGGCCAGAAATGAGCAGTTCTTC

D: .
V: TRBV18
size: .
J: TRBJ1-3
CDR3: CASSTGPGNTIYF
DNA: TGTGCCAGCTCCACAGGGCCTGGAAACACCATATATTTT

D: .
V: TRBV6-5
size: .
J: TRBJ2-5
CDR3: CASSLNPRGYETQYF
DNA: TGTGCCAGCAGTTTGAATCCTAGAGGTTATGAGACCCAGTACTTC

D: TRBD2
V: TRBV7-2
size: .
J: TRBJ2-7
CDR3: CASSRRLAGGEEQYF
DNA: TGTGCCAGCAGCCGACGACTAGCGGGAGGAGAAGAGCAGTACTTC

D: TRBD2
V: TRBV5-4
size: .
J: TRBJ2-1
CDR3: CASSLWGLAYNEQFF
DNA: TGTGCCAGCAGCTTGTGGGGACTAGCGTACAATGAGCAGTTCTTC

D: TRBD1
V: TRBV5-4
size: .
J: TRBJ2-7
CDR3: CASSSQTGGGYEQYF
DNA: TGTGCCAGCAGCTCCCAGACAGGGGGGGGCTACGAGCAGTACTTC

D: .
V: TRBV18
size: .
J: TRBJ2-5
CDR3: CASSHRHPQETQYF
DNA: TGTGCCAGCTCACACCGACATCCCCAAGAGACCCAGTACTTC

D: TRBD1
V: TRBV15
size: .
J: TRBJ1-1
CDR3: CATSSGGTGLNTEAFF
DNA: TGTGCCACCAGCAGCGGGGGGACAGGGTTGAACACTGAAGCTTTCTTT

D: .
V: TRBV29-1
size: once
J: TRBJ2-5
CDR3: CSVEIGGETQYF
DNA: TGCAGCGTCGAAATAGGGGGGGAGACCCAGTACTTC

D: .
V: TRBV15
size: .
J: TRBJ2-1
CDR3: CATSRDGESYNEQFF
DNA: TGTGCCACCAGCAGAGACGGGGAATCCTACAATGAGCAGTTCTTC

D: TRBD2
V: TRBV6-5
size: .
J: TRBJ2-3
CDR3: CASRGFEAGTDTQYF
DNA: TGTGCCAGCAGGGGGTTTGAAGCGGGGACAGATACGCAGTATTTT

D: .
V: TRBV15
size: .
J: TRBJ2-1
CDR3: CATNRVGVGNEQFF
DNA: TGTGCCACCAATAGAGTGGGGGTTGGTAATGAGCAGTTCTTC

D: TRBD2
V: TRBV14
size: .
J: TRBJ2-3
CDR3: CASSVWPRTSLRSTDTQYF
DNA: TGTGCCAGCAGCGTTTGGCCAAGGACTAGCTTAAGGAGCACAGATACGCAGTATTTT

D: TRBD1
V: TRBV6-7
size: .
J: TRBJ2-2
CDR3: CASSYWTGRGTGELFF
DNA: TGTGCCAGCAGTTACTGGACAGGGCGGGGAACCGGGGAGCTGTTTTTT

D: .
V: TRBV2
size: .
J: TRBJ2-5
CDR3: CASRIETQYF
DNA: TGTGCCAGCAGGATCGAGACCCAGTACTTC

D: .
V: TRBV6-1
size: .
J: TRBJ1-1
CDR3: CASSEGGSNTEAFF
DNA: TGTGCCAGCAGTGAAGGGGGCTCGAACACTGAAGCTTTCTTT